This T cell receptor (beta chain) was sequenced in a study of cytomegalovirus exposure and HLA in healthy donors (dated by TCRdb to 2016 to 2017). For context, the study as a whole: An earlier analysis of approximately 550 of the donors reported 250 to 350 Gb of sequence data and about 100 million unique TCR beta sequences from 190 million or so T cells. Around 330 gigabases of sequencing data and tens of millions of unique TCR sequences made up an early release that covered around 640 HLA-typed donors. The genetic ancestry cluster associated with self-reported Caucasian donors included roughly four fifths of the roughly 410 genotyped donors. The study aimed to test whether cataloging public T cell receptors could reveal signatures of past pathogen exposure. The study used immunosequencing to profile the T cell repertoires of approximately 650 subjects and linked those repertoires to cytomegalovirus serostatus. Along with the approximately 700-subject first cohort, a separate validation cohort of around 110 different subjects was used. To predict cytomegalovirus infection status, the study brought together high-throughput TCR immunosequencing, statistical association of individual TCRs with disease status, and machine learning. To study patterns of TCR occurrence, a later analysis re-analyzed previously published TCR beta repertoires from 650 to 750 donors and added high-resolution HLA genotyping. Rather than drawing on any new phenotypic data, the later analysis identified candidate immune exposures from TCR beta sequences and the way those sequences occurred across donors. To decide whether each TCR beta V gene segment behaved as functional or pseudogenic, an earlier analysis of some 600 of the donors relied on high-throughput TCR beta sequencing. Alongside the repertoire data, information on donor age, sex, ethnicity and CMV serostatus was compiled. A later genetic analysis took genome-wide SNP genotypes for about 55% of the 666 donors and used that subset as a discovery cohort. All discovery cohort repertoires had been generated using a single sequencing platform. HLA typing included class I and class II loci at four-digit resolution. Typing coverage differed by locus: A, B, C, DRB1 and DQB1 were typed in roughly 629-630 donors, DQA1 in 500 to 550, DPA1 in around 580, and DPB1 in 450 to 490. Roughly 5 DR-DQ haplotypes were handled as single units for association and clustering because linkage in the cohort was strong. Among over 350 genotyped donors of the cohort, an average of roughly 240,000 unique TCR beta nucleotide sequences were sequenced per donor, roughly 20% of them non-productive. Study-wide conclusions, independent of this receptor: According to the authors, the approach could potentially be generalized to other disease states and immunological phenotypes. Correlated functional status among segregating V segments might be attributable to linkage disequilibrium, but an unknown experimental factor could not be ruled out. For the cohort, immune exposure information was limited to CMV serostatus. A cluster of highly shared sequence variants was judged likely to represent a technical artifact of the sequencing pipeline. Because HLA typing was unavailable for some donors at each locus, only the typed subset was used in association tests. A further reported finding was that TCR beta sequences accurately predicted the HLA-A and HLA-B alleles for most subjects in the first cohort. Assigning TCR associations to individual alleles was difficult when HLA alleles, especially DR and DQ, strongly co-occurred. Compared with equally common non-associated chains, HLA-associated TCR beta chains in a later analysis were more clonally expanded and had lower generation probabilities. Presence/absence analyses assumed roughly uniform sequencing depth across donors, an assumption that may not hold. A later analysis reported that several top co-occurrence clusters appeared linked to parvovirus B19, influenza, CMV and Epstein-Barr virus. The 87-base-pair reads could not distinguish some IMGT-functional V segments, including TRBV6-2 and TRBV6-3, so those segments were excluded. In vitro tests confirmed that a few of the cytomegalovirus-associated TCR beta chains recognize cytomegalovirus antigens. The earlier analysis of around 600 of the donors excluded 15 to 20 rarely observed V segments, including chromosome 9 orphons, because counts were too low. Most TCR sequences were seen in very few donors, while some public TCRs were found in many individuals. In both the original and validation cohorts, the classifier was reported to diagnose cytomegalovirus status with high specificity and sensitivity. In the study, some 160 TCR beta chains were listed as associated with cytomegalovirus. Compared with the roughly 710-donor mean, donors in an Asian-associated ancestry cluster had fewer N-insertions in productive TCRs, according to a later genetic analysis. In this cohort, only TCR beta chains were sequenced, and detectable features were limited by the absence of alpha or paired-chain data. In a later genetic analysis, a missense DCLRE1C variant was associated with V-gene and J-gene trimming of TCR beta chains, and the association was replicated in an independent cohort. Broadly in line with IMGT annotations, most TCR beta V segments showed up in productive rearrangements about 90% or about 30% of the time in an earlier analysis of several hundred of the donors. In a later analysis, the rate of TCR association differed among HLA loci, with DRB1 alleles having the most associated TCRs and HLA-C alleles having the fewest. In a later analysis, some 18,000 TCR beta sequences were associated with specific HLA alleles at a false discovery rate of 0.05. Most CMV-associated TCR beta chains appeared to be HLA-restricted in a later analysis, and the HLA associations seemed to be driven largely by CMV exposure.

With regard to this clone: What this receptor recognizes is not known. Within one base of it there is no much larger clone, and no base qualities were kept.

The cohort comprised under 700 healthy bone marrow donors. At the time of sampling, every cohort member was nominally healthy, though immune exposures that went unrecorded were likely present. The donor was CMV seronegative and belonged to the group of more than 300 seronegative cohort members. A peripheral blood sample was provided by each donor, and peripheral blood mononuclear cells were used for TCR beta sequencing. The Qiagen DNeasy Blood Extraction Kit was used to extract genomic DNA from the blood cell samples. Libraries were constructed by the immunoSEQ multiplex PCR assay. The multiplex PCR relied on a mix of 60 forward primers for TCR Vbeta segments and 13 reverse primers for TCR Jbeta segments. The CDR3 region of rearranged TCR beta genes was amplified from genomic DNA with a multiplex PCR assay. On the Illumina HiSeq System, the amplified TCR beta libraries were sequenced as 87-base-pair reads. Under the source paper's analysis protocol: In a later analysis, approximately 74 million unique TCR beta chains were counted across the 666 repertoires, and around 10 million of these chains were shared by at least two donors. Raw reads were error-corrected and collapsed into unique sequences by a nearest-neighbor algorithm in which closely related sequences were merged to remove PCR and sequencing errors. CDR3 sequences were aligned to IMGT reference sequences to assign V, D and J gene segments. For a sequence to be retained, a match of at least six nucleotides to both a V gene segment and a J gene segment was required. Rearrangements were classified as productive when the CDR3 lacked stop codons and remained in frame with V and J, and all other rearrangements were classified as non-productive. Following IMGT convention, CDR3 was defined as the stretch from the second conserved V-encoded cysteine to the conserved J-encoded phenylalanine. The earlier analysis of approximately 590 of the donors excluded any sequence lacking an unambiguous match to a single V gene segment. In an earlier analysis of 500 to 750 of the donors, V segments were called functional above 56.7% productive rearrangements and were called segregating when the between-donor standard deviation exceeded 5%. A statistical classification framework was developed to diagnose cytomegalovirus status using the catalog of TCR beta chain sequences. V and J gene assignment, in a later analysis, came from comparing TCR nucleotide sequences with IMGT/GENE-DB human TR gene sequences. In a later analysis, CDR3 sequences and most-parsimonious VDJ recombination scenarios were assigned using the TCRdist pipeline. A later analysis defined each TCR beta chain by its CDR3 amino acid sequence plus V-gene family, and excluded reads lacking a unique V-gene family. In a later analysis, several hundred highly shared, low-generation-probability nucleotide sequences were removed to address suspected cross-contamination and a sequencing artifact. In a later analysis, a clonal expansion index was calculated for each public chain from normalized within-repertoire ranks of inferred template counts. In a later analysis, generation probabilities were computed using a VDJ recombination model fitted to out-of-frame rearrangements, and the results were checked against IGoR. A later analysis scored TCR-TCR, TCR-HLA and TCR-CMV co-occurrence with hypergeometric tests, applying a repertoire-size bias correction to TCR pairs. A later analysis estimated false discovery rates by permuting HLA or CMV assignments 20 times. In a later analysis, co-occurring TCRs were grouped with DBSCAN, and TCRdist sequence similarity was added when clustering was performed within HLA-allele-positive subsets. Repertoires with fewer than 30,000 or more than 120,000 public chains were left out of co-occurrence clustering, as were a handful of repertoires with anomalous nucleotide sharing. TCRdb took this table from immuneACCESS and kept in-frame rearrangements with V and J called. Such tables lack part of the clones; where checked against another copy, unresolved V genes explain under half of the gap, and the rest is unexplained. The V and J calls and clone size were taken over from that table, and D and trimming were inferred from the DNA. Within this sample are approximately 120,000 clones, with less than 80% of them counted one time only. More than 3% of the sample comes from the top ten.

V sheds 6 bases and J sheds 5 bases, leaving 13 bases between their ends. CDR1 and CDR2 were assigned from the germline V gene as SNHLY and FYNNEI. Reading from cysteine to phenylalanine, the CDR3 counts 13 amino acids. Kept here is only the CDR3 DNA, which spans 39 bases and is read in frame from base 1. The TCR sequence derives from a man under 40 in good health and CMV-seronegative. Sequences were obtained from PBMCs. The V gene is TRBV2 and the J gene is TRBJ1-1, with a tentative D gene TRBD1 over 6 matching bases. This receptor carries the CDR3 CASRSQGRTEAFF. The nucleotides are TGTGCCAGCAGGAGCCAGGGGCGAACTGAAGCTTTCTTT.